These 8 T cell receptor beta chains share one sample of origin, sequenced in a study of T cell responses to AZD1222 COVID-19 vaccine. Only in-frame clones appear in the TCRdb table, and some are missing; sequencing was by immunoSEQ multiplex PCR. The profile covers roughly 270,000 clones, with around 93% appearing a single time and approximately 0.52% taken by the ten largest. The sample was peripheral blood, taken 28 days after the second AZD1222 dose. These receptors were taken from an adult who received the AZD1222 COVID-19 vaccine.

This sequence joins TRBV4-3 and TRBJ2-1, with 8 bases fitting TRBD2. V shed 4 bases, J shed 8 bases, and the junction held 16 bases outside the gene matches. CDR3 size: 17 residues. The germline V gene encodes CDR1 LGHNA and CDR2 YSLEER. CDR3 coding DNA: TGCGCCAGCAGCCCCAACCACAAACTAGCGGTTGGGGATGAGCAGTTCTTC. As protein: CASSPNHKLAVGDEQFF.

This clone was recorded only once. The chain has TRBV27 and TRBJ2-1; 10 bases agree with TRBD2. The CDR3 covers 16 residues. The V gene end was trimmed by 5 bases and the J gene end by 2 bases; junction bases not matched to a gene: 6. From germline, CDR1 is MNHEY and CDR2 SMNVEV (reference sequence). This CDR3 reads CASSTRAGGPYNEQFF. DNA for the CDR3: TGTGCCAGCAGTACGAGAGCGGGAGGGCCCTACAATGAGCAGTTCTTC.

The rearrangement uses TRBV27 and TRBJ2-7, with TRBD2 identical over 7 bases. V shed 6 bases, J shed 4 bases, and the junction held 15 bases outside the gene matches. The CDR3 loop spans 16 amino acids. CDR1 and CDR2 from the germline V gene are MNHEY and SMNVEV (reference sequence). The CDR3 DNA sequence: TGTGCCAGCAGACCGAACATAGCCGGGGGGAGTTACGAGCAGTACTTC. Protein product: CASRPNIAGGSYEQYF.

V gene TRBV28 combines with J gene TRBJ1-5; 7 nucleotides align to TRBD1. From germline, CDR1 is MDHEN and CDR2 SYDVKM. This CDR3 has 13 residues. The V segment lost 5 bases and the J segment 5 bases; nucleotides outside the gene matches: 3. Written as DNA, the CDR3 is TGTGCCAGCAGTCGGGACAGTCATCAGCCCCAGCATTTT. Its protein is CASSRDSHQPQHF.

The chain links TRBV7-3 to TRBJ2-7, with D perhaps matching TRBD2 (6 bases). This CDR3 is 15 amino acids long. V was cut by 2 bases and J by 5 bases, with 16 bases left in between. Germline lookup yields CDR1 SGHTA and CDR2 FQGTGA. The DNA for the CDR3 is TGTGCCAGCAGCTTACGGGGGTCCCCGGAGCACGAGCAGTACTTC. Translated: CASSLRGSPEHEQYF.

V gene TRBV5-5 combines with J gene TRBJ2-2; possibly TRBD2 for D (6 bases). V gave up 0 bases and J gave up 4 bases, with 22 bases separating them. CDR1 and CDR2 from the germline V gene are SGHKS and YYEKEE (reference sequence). The CDR3 runs 19 residues. DNA of the CDR3: TGTGCCAGCAGCTTGGACCCTCAGAGATCGGGGGATCGCACCGGGGAGCTGTTTTTT. This gives the protein CASSLDPQRSGDRTGELFF.

This chain connects TRBV5-1 to TRBJ2-2; D gene ambiguous. The CDR3 has 15 amino acids. Germline-derived CDR1 and CDR2 are SGHRS and YFSETQ. V was cut by 3 bases and J by 0 bases, with 9 bases left in between. CDR3 bases: TGCGCCAGCAGCTCCACAAGCTCGAACACCGGGGAGCTGTTTTTT. Translation: CASSSTSSNTGELFF.

The chain recombines TRBV28 with TRBJ1-5; tentative D call: TRBD1 (5 bases). This CDR3 region has 13 residues. Germline V gene data show CDR1 as MDHEN and CDR2 as SYDVKM. V was trimmed by 3 bases and J by 4 bases, leaving 7 bases between them. The CDR3 here is CASSLGPNQPQHF. In nucleotides, the CDR3 is TGTGCCAGCAGTTTGGGGCCTAATCAGCCCCAGCATTTT.